These T cell receptor beta chains were read from a single sample in a study of CXCR3-negative and CXCR3-positive naive CD8 T cells. TCRdb re-called the 5' RACE reads and gives one entry per CDR3 protein, without DNA. This sample's table has about 41,000 distinct CDR3 sequences. Source material: memory CD8+ T cells from blood. Receptor source: a human donor in good health. Some clones in this sample may be carry-over from other donors' samples. The CDR3 runs from the conserved cysteine through the conserved F or W. Rows may omit the clone size; those that give it use once, few, many or a size class.

V gene	clone size	J gene	CDR3 protein
TRBV28	-	TRBJ1-2	CASSLPGDYGYTF
TRBV6-6	-	TRBJ2-7	CASSPFRGSAYEQYF
TRBV4-3	-	TRBJ1-3	CASSQVGAGNTIYF
TRBV7-2	-	TRBJ1-5	CASSLVGRRGNQPQHF
TRBV3-2	-	TRBJ2-7	CASSQTRGEQYF
TRBV29-1	-	TRBJ1-1	CSVQEKNTEAFF
TRBV12-3/TRBV12-4	-	TRBJ2-1	CASSFEGTAHNEQFF
TRBV28	-	TRBJ2-1	CASSSGGIYNEQFF
TRBV5-1	-	TRBJ1-2	CASSLWDREDYGYTF
TRBV10-1	-	TRBJ1-1	CASQGQPNTEAFF
TRBV7-9	-	TRBJ1-2	CASSLAAEVDGYTF
TRBV9	-	TRBJ2-3	CASSVYAGGPDTQYF
TRBV29-1	medium-sized	TRBJ2-7	CSVSQGAFYEQYF
TRBV2	-	TRBJ1-5	CASMRGSLSNQPQHF
TRBV29-1	-	TRBJ2-3	CSVDITDTQYF
TRBV20-1	-	TRBJ2-7	CSARAHRGGRGYEQYF
TRBV4-3	-	TRBJ1-1	CASSQATEAYTEAFF
TRBV6-5	-	TRBJ1-1	CASRDRANEAFF
TRBV29-1	-	TRBJ2-5	CSARLAGEVGETQYF
TRBV4-2	-	TRBJ2-1	CASSLSSGSEQFF
TRBV5-5	-	TRBJ1-2	CASEGVENYGYTF
TRBV28	-	TRBJ2-7	CASSLDRGCYEQYF
TRBV5-1	-	TRBJ2-7	CASRRRDSSYEQYF
TRBV29-1	-	TRBJ2-3	CSVEDARGSPDTQYF
TRBV3-1	-	TRBJ1-1	CASSHQQGSNTEAFF
TRBV20-1	-	TRBJ1-1	CSAWTTMGAFF
TRBV21-1	-	TRBJ2-7	CASSKNWGRTGSSYEQYF
TRBV29-1	-	TRBJ2-7	CSVRGGGLSYEQYF
TRBV25-1	-	TRBJ1-4	CASRNTGGEKLFF
TRBV7-9	-	TRBJ2-1	CASSRTPSSYNEQFF
TRBV3-1	-	TRBJ2-7	CASSQDIADPYEQYF
TRBV29-1	-	TRBJ2-1	CSVETPGRGRTNEQFF
TRBV7-8	-	TRBJ2-6	CASSLPQAGTGAQGANVLTF
TRBV28	medium-sized	TRBJ1-1	CASSLAAGGGTEAFF
TRBV29-1	-	TRBJ2-7	CSALSGQGFYEQYF
TRBV4-2	-	TRBJ2-7	CASSHPEQGSYEQYF
TRBV6-5	-	TRBJ1-2	CASSYSRFNYGYTF
TRBV6-5	-	TRBJ2-2	CAAGQGLELFF
TRBV20-1	-	TRBJ2-2	CSARDLLSGGAAAGELFF
TRBV12-3/TRBV12-4	-	TRBJ2-1	CASLPGLRNEQFF
TRBV19	-	TRBJ2-1	CASSTGPGTYNEQFF
TRBV21-1	-	TRBJ1-6	CASDLQTRQSPLHF
TRBV7-9	-	TRBJ1-2	CASSAGQGIGYTF
TRBV29-1	-	TRBJ2-4	CSVEDHLAKNIQYF
TRBV5-1	-	TRBJ1-2	CASSLAEANYGYTF
TRBV29-1	-	TRBJ1-2	CSEQGIHGYTF
TRBV29-1	-	TRBJ2-7	CSVQLVGGSDGYEQYF
TRBV29-1	-	TRBJ2-5	CSVDGGQGQETQYF
TRBV7-3	-	TRBJ1-1	CASSLGQGPYTEAFF
TRBV2	-	TRBJ2-3	CASRIRGGGSDTQYF
TRBV9	-	TRBJ2-5	CASSVATIGTEQETQYF
TRBV28	-	TRBJ2-1	CASSFRRGGNEQFF
TRBV15	-	TRBJ2-3	CATSRDPGLAGDPDTQYF